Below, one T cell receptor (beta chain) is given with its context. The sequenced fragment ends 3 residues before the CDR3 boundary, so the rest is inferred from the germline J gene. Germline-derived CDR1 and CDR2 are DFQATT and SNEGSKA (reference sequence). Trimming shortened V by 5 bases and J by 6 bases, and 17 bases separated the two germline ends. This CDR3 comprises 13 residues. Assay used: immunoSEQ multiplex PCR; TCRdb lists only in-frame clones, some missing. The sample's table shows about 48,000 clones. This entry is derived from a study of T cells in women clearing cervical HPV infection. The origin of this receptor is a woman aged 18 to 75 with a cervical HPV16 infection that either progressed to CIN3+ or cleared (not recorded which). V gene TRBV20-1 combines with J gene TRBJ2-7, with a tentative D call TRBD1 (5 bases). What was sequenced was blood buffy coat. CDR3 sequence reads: CSALSGYGLEQYF. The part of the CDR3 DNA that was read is TGCAGTGCTCTTTCAGGGTACGGTCTCGAG.